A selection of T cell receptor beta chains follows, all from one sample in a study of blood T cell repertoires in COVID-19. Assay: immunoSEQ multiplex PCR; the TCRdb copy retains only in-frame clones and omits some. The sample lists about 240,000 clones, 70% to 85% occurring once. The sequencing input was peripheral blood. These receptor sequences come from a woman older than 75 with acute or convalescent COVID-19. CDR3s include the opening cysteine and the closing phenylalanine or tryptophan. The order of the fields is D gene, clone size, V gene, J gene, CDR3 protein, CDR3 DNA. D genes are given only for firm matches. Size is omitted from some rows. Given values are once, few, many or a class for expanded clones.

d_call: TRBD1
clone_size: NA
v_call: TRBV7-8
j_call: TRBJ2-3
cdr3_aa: CASSSRDSYTDTQYF
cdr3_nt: TGTGCCAGCAGCTCCCGGGACAGTTACACAGATACGCAGTATTTT

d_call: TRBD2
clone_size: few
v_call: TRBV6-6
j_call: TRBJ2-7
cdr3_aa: CATGGGRSSYEQYF
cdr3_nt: TGTGCCACCGGGGGGGGAAGAAGCTCCTACGAGCAGTACTTC

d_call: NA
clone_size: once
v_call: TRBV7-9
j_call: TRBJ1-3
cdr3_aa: CASSLEVGAGPASGNTIYF
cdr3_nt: TGTGCCAGCAGCTTAGAGGTGGGGGCCGGACCAGCCTCTGGAAACACCATATATTTT

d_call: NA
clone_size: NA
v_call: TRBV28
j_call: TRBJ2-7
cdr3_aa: CASSNQASSSYEQYF
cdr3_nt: TGTGCCAGCAGCAATCAGGCCTCCAGCTCCTACGAGCAGTACTTC

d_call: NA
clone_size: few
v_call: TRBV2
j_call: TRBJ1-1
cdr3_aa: CASSALIRRVNTEAFF
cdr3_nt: TGTGCCAGCAGTGCCCTTATTAGACGGGTGAACACTGAAGCTTTCTTT

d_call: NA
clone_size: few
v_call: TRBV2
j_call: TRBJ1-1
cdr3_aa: CASSRQGRDTEAFF
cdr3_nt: TGTGCCAGCAGCAGGCAGGGGCGGGACACTGAAGCTTTCTTT

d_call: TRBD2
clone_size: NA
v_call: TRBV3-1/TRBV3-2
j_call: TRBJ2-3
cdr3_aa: CASSRRTSGVSTDTQYF
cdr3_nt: TGTGCCAGCAGCCGCCGGACTAGCGGGGTCAGCACAGATACGCAGTATTTT

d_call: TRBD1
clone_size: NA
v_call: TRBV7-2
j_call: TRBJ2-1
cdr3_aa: CASSLGRGQRHLF
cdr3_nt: TGTGCCAGCAGCTTAGGAAGGGGACAGCGGCACCTCTTC

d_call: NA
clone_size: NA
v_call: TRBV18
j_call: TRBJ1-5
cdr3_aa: CASSPDSSNQPQHF
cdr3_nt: TGTGCCAGCTCACCTGACAGCAGCAATCAGCCCCAGCATTTT

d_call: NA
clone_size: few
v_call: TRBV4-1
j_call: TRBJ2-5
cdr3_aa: CASSQDWVATDQETQYF
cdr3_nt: TGCGCCAGCAGCCAAGATTGGGTAGCAACGGACCAAGAGACCCAGTACTTC

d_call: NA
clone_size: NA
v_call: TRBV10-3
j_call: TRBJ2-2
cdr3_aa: CATTRAGENGELFF
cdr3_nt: TGTGCCACCACTAGAGCAGGGGAGAACGGGGAGCTGTTTTTT

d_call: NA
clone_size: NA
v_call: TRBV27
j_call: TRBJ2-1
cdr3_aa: CASRWGVEQFF
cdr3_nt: TGTGCCAGCAGATGGGGGGTTGAGCAGTTCTTC

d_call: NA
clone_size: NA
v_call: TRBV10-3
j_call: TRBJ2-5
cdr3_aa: CAIAGDNTNSETQYF
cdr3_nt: TGTGCCATCGCAGGGGATAATACCAATTCAGAGACCCAGTACTTC

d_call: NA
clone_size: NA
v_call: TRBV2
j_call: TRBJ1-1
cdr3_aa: CASKIDRLSTEAFF
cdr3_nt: TGTGCCAGCAAGATCGACAGGCTCAGTACTGAAGCTTTCTTT

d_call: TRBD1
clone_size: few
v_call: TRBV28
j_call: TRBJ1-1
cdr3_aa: CASSLRRDRGREAFF
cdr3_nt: TGTGCCAGCAGTTTGCGCCGGGACAGGGGGCGGGAAGCTTTCTTT

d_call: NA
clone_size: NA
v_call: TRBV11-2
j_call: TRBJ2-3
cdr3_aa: CASTVPTDTQYF
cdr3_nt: TGTGCCAGCACCGTTCCCACAGATACGCAGTATTTT

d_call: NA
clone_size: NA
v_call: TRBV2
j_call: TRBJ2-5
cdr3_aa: CATLQGGGRETQYF
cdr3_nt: TGTGCCACCCTACAGGGGGGGGGCCGGGAGACCCAGTACTTC

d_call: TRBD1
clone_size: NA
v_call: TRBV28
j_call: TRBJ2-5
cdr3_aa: CASSRRDRTSGQETQYF
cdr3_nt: TGTGCCAGCAGTCGCCGGGACAGAACCTCGGGCCAAGAGACCCAGTACTTC

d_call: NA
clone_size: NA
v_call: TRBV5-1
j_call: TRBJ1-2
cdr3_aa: CASSLAGYRGYTF
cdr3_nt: TGCGCCAGCAGCTTGGCTGGGTACAGGGGCTACACCTTC

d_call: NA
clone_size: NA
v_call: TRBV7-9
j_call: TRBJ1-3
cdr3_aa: CASSLGRAFSGNTIYF
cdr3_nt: TGTGCCAGCAGCTTAGGCAGAGCGTTCTCTGGAAACACCATATATTTT

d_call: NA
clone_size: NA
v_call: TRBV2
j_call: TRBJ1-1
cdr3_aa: CASSEGSPNRNTEAFF
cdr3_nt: TGTGCCAGCAGTGAAGGGAGTCCCAATAGGAACACTGAAGCTTTCTTT

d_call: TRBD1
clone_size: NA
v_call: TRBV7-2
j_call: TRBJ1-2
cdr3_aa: CASSLGSRTGGYGYTF
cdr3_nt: TGTGCCAGCAGCCTAGGGTCTAGGACAGGGGGCTATGGCTACACCTTC